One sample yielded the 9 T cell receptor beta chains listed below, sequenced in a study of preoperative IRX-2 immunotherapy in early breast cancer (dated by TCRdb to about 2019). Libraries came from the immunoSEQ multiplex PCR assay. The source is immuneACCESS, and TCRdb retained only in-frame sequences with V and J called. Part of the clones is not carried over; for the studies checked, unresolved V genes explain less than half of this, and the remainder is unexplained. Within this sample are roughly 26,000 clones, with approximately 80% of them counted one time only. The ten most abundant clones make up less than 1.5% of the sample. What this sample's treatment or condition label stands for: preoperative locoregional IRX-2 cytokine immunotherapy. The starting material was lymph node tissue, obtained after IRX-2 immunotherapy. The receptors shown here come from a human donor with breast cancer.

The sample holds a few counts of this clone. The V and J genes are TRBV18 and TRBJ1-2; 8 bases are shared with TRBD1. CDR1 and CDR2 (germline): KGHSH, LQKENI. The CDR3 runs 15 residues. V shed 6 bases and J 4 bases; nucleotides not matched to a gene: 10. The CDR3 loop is CASSPDREVVYGYTF. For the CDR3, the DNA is TGTGCCAGCTCTCCGGACAGGGAGGTAGTCTATGGCTACACCTTC.

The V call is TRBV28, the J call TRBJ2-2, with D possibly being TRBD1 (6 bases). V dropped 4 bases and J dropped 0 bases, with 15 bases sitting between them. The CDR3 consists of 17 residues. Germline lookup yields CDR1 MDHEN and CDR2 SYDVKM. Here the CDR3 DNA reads TGTGCCAGCAGTTCCGACCGGACAGTACCGAACACCGGGGAGCTGTTTTTT. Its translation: CASSSDRTVPNTGELFF.

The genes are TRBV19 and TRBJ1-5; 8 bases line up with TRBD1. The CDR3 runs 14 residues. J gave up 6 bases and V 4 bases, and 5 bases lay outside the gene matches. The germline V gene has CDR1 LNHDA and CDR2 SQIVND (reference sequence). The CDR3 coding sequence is TGTGCCAGTAGTACCGACAGGGGAAGTCAGCCCCAGCATTTT. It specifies CASSTDRGSQPQHF.

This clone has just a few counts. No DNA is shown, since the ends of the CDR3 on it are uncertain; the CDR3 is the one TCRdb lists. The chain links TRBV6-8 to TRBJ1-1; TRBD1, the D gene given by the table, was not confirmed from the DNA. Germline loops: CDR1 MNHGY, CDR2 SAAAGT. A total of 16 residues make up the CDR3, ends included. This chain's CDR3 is CASSTSTGIGITEAFF.

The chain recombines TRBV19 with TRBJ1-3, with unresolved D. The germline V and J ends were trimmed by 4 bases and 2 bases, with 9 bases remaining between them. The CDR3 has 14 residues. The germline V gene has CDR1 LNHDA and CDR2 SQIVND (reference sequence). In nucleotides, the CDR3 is TGTGCCAGTAGTAAGGGTGGCACTGGAAACACCATATATTTT. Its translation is CASSKGGTGNTIYF.

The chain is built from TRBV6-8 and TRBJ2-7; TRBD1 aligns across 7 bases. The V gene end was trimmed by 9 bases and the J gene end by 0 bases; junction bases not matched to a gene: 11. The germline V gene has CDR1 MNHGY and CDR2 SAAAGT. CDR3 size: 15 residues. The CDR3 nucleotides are TGTGCCAGAGGAGAATACCGGGACAGCTCCTACGAGCAGTACGTC. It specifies CARGEYRDSSYEQYV.

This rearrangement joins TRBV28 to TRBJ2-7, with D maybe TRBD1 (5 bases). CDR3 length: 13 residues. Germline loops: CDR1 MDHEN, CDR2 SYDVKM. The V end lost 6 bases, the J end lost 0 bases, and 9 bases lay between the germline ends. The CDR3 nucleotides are TGTGCCAGCAGGATGGGGCTCTCCTACGAGCAGTACGTC. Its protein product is CASRMGLSYEQYV.

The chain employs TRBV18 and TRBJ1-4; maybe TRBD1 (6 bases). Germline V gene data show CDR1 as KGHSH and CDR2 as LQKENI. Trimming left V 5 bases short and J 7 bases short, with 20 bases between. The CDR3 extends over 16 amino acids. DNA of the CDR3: TGTGCCAGCTCAGTGGTGGGGGCCACGTTCAGTGAAAAACTGTTTTTT. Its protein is CASSVVGATFSEKLFF.

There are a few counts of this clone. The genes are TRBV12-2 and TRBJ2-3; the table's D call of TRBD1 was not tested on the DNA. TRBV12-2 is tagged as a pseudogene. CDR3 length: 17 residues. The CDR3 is CASQDTTGLIWTDTQYF. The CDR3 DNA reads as TGTGCCTCGCAGGATACGACAGGGTTGATTTGGACAGATACGCAGTATTTT.